The T cell receptor (beta chain) under discussion was sequenced for a study of blood T cell repertoires in COVID-19. At the level of the study: COVID-19 samples from acute and convalescent phases originated in the United States, Italy and Spain. The cDNA or gDNA used as material had been derived from T cells, B-cell-depleted T cells, or PBMCs.

In the authors' workflow: Using reference gene primer amplification, nucleated cell counts were estimated. Using immunoSEQ multiplex PCR, the repertoire was profiled, and TCRdb retains in-frame clones only, with some absent. The DNA was the basis for D and trimming; V, J and clone size are from that table. Of fewer than 700,000 clones listed, 85% to 90% are singletons. Seattle cases were enrolled at active infection and followed longitudinally. The CDR3 runs 14 residues. What was sequenced was peripheral blood. This clonotype originated in a woman between 45 and 60 years old with COVID-19, enrolled during active disease. The J gene is TRBJ2-1, the V gene TRBV12-2; TRBD2, as called in the table, went unchecked against the DNA. TRBV12-2 is recorded as a pseudogene. CDR3 nucleotide sequence: TGTGCAGCATACAGCGGTAATAGTTCAGATGAGCAGTTCTTC. This gives the protein CAAYSGNSSDEQFF.